This TCR beta chain was sequenced for a study of T cell responses to AZD1222 COVID-19 vaccine. Findings and caveats of the study: In the spike-specific TCR repertoire, nearly half reportedly target unmutated variant regions.

This CDR3 spans 14 amino acids. The V gene lost 7 bases and the J gene lost 2 bases, with 12 bases spanning the gap. Germline V CDR1 and CDR2: MDHEN, SYDVKM. In its sample, this clone was seen a few times. Its cognate antigen is unknown. The data were produced by immunoSEQ multiplex PCR, yet TCRdb's version contains in-frame clones alone and is incomplete. The sample contains approximately 120,000 clones, around 89% of which appear only once. The input for sequencing was peripheral blood, taken on day 0 of AZD1222 vaccination. This chain uses TRBV28 with TRBJ1-5; TRBD1 is a possible D gene (5 bases). The sequence was obtained from an adult in good health. The CDR3 DNA follows: TGTGCCAGCACCGGGTGGGGCGGCAATCAGCCCCAGCATTTT. This gives the protein CASTGWGGNQPQHF.